These 30 T cell receptor beta chains were all obtained from the same sample, sequenced in a study of control samples from healthy donors and cancer patients. The repertoire was sequenced with immunoSEQ multiplex PCR; TCRdb's copy has only in-frame clones and lacks some. The table includes just under 150,000 clones, 80% to 95% detected once. Sequences were obtained from blood. These receptors were collected from a man aged 25 to 40 in good health.

The chain is built from TRBV29-1 and TRBJ2-1; 9 bases line up with TRBD1. The CDR3 extends over 16 amino acids. CDR1 SQVTM and CDR2 ANQGSEA come from the germline V gene. V lost 5 bases, J lost 0 bases, and 8 bases stayed unmatched. The CDR3 DNA is TGCAGCGTTCTCCCGGGACAGGGTAGCTCCTACAATGAGCAGTTCTTC. Its translation is CSVLPGQGSSYNEQFF.

The chain joins TRBV27 to TRBJ1-2, with 11 bases that match TRBD1. The CDR3 has 13 residues. Looked up from germline, CDR1 is MNHEY and CDR2 is SMNVEV (reference sequence). V gave up 8 bases and J gave up 6 bases; unmatched junction bases: 5. The CDR3 region is CASGPGQGDGYTF. DNA of the CDR3: TGTGCCAGCGGACCGGGACAGGGGGATGGCTACACCTTC.

This chain links TRBV12-3 or TRBV12-4 with TRBJ1-3; no definite D call. The CDR3 loop spans 13 amino acids. V lost 6 bases to trimming and J lost 2 bases, with 8 bases between them. In DNA, the CDR3 is TGTGCCAGCAGCTCGGTTCCTGGAAACACCATATATTTT. Encoded protein: CASSSVPGNTIYF.

The chain carries TRBV7-6 and TRBJ1-6, with D maybe TRBD1 (6 bases). This CDR3 has 19 residues. Germline V lookup: CDR1 SGHVS, CDR2 FNYEAQ. Trimming took off 2 bases at V and 2 bases at J, with 19 bases between the two ends. In DNA, the CDR3 is TGTGCCAGCAGCTTAAAAGGAGGTCCGGGGGCCACCTATAATTCACCCCTCCACTTT. It is translated as CASSLKGGPGATYNSPLHF.

V usage is TRBV7-8 and J usage is TRBJ2-5; 7 nucleotides line up with TRBD1. CDR3 length: 18 residues. The ends lost 3 bases at V and 2 bases at J; junction bases unmatched: 15. Germline V gene data show CDR1 as SGHVS and CDR2 as FQNEAQ. CDR3 sequence reads: CASSFQPTGTELQETQYF. The CDR3 coding sequence is TGTGCCAGCAGCTTCCAACCCACCGGGACAGAGCTACAAGAGACCCAGTACTTC. Combining the CDR3 with reference TRBV7-8 and TRBJ2-5 gives the whole variable domain GAGVSQSPRYKVAKRGQDVALRCDPISGHVSLFWYQQALGQGPEFLTYFQNEAQLDKSGLPSDRFFAERPEGSVSTLKIQRTQQEDSAVYLCASSFQPTGTELQETQYFGPGTRLLVL.

The chain combines TRBV5-4 with TRBJ2-7; no reliable D call. This CDR3 has 16 residues. V was shortened by 2 bases and J by 4 bases, with 19 bases between the two germline ends. Germline V gene data show CDR1 as SGHNT and CDR2 as YYREEE (reference sequence). The CDR3 region has the DNA TGTGCCAGCAGCTTTCGTGGAGCCAGCCCCAGGTACGAGCAGTACTTC. Its protein product is CASSFRGASPRYEQYF.

The chain couples TRBV23-1 to TRBJ1-5; no firm D call. TRBV23-1 is sorted into the ORF group, with uncertain function. The CDR3 runs 18 residues. V gave up 0 bases and J gave up 2 bases, with 17 bases separating them. CDR3 bases: TGCGCCAGCAGTCAATCCCCCGGAAAGCCAGATGGCAATCAGCCCCAGCATTTT. This encodes CASSQSPGKPDGNQPQHF.

V is TRBV4-2 and J is TRBJ1-1; D ambiguous. CDR1 is LGHNA, CDR2 YNFKEQ, per germline. This CDR3 contains 12 residues. V dropped 1 base and J dropped 5 bases, with 5 bases sitting between them. This CDR3 is CASSQVQTEAFF. CDR3 coding DNA: TGTGCCAGCAGCCAAGTCCAGACTGAAGCTTTCTTT.

This clone was counted a single time. The chain links TRBV30 to TRBJ1-1, with D tentatively TRBD1 (6 bases). CDR3 size: 15 residues. The germline V and J ends were trimmed by 1 base and 0 bases, with 12 bases remaining between them. Germline CDR1 GTSNPN, CDR2 SVGIG (reference sequence). In DNA, the CDR3 is TGTGCCTGGAGTGCCGACAGGTGGATGAACACTGAAGCTTTCTTT. It specifies CAWSADRWMNTEAFF.

The chain recombines TRBV4-1 with TRBJ1-3; no reliable D call. The CDR3 length is 15 residues. V was clipped by 0 bases and J by 0 bases, with 6 bases between them. Germline V gene sequence: CDR1 MGHRA, CDR2 YSYEKL. CDR3 DNA: TGCGCCAGCAGCCAAGATCCGGGCTCTGGAAACACCATATATTTT. Protein sequence: CASSQDPGSGNTIYF.

The rearrangement uses TRBV19 and TRBJ1-2; tentatively, D is TRBD1 (5 bases). In germline, CDR1 is LNHDA, CDR2 SQIVND (reference sequence). V was trimmed by 7 bases and J by 1 base, leaving 16 bases between them. The CDR3 runs to 15 residues. This CDR3 reads CASTPNGGINYGYTF. The CDR3 coding sequence is TGTGCCAGTACCCCCAACGGGGGAATTAACTATGGCTACACCTTC.

V usage is TRBV7-8 and J usage is TRBJ1-2; the match to TRBD1 covers 8 bases. The germline V gene has CDR1 SGHVS and CDR2 FQNEAQ. CDR3 length equals 15 residues. V dropped 2 bases and J dropped 3; count of bases not matched to a gene: 5. CDR3 sequence (DNA): TGTGCCAGCAGCTTAATGGCAGGGGGCGACTATGGCTACACCTTC. Translating gives CASSLMAGGDYGYTF.

The V call is TRBV12-3 or TRBV12-4, the J call TRBJ1-1; D remains ambiguous. The CDR3 totals 13 residues. V was clipped by 0 bases and J by 3 bases, with 5 bases between them. The CDR3 nucleotides read TGTGCCAGCAGTTTAGCACCAGACACTGAAGCTTTCTTT. This codes for CASSLAPDTEAFF.

V gene TRBV29-1 combines with J gene TRBJ1-2; no reliable D call. Trimming took 7 bases from V and 5 from J, leaving 17 bases between them. The germline V gene has CDR1 SQVTM and CDR2 ANQGSEA. This CDR3 spans 13 amino acids. CDR3 amino acids: CSAYLTTGYGYTF. CDR3 sequence (DNA): TGCAGCGCATATCTGACTACGGGTTATGGCTACACCTTC.

A few counts support this clone. V usage is TRBV12-2 and J usage is TRBJ1-3. TRBV12-2 is labeled a pseudogene. The CDR3 consists of 17 residues. The CDR3 protein is CASRFSIGKGGGNTIYF. The DNA of the CDR3 is TGTGCAAGTCGCTTTTCCATAGGTAAGGGCGGGGGAAACACCATATATTTT.

The chain carries TRBV6-5 and TRBJ1-2; D is uncertain. CDR1 is MNHEY, CDR2 SVGAGI, per germline. The CDR3 spans 12 residues. V shed 6 bases and J shed 4 bases, with 9 bases lying between them. The CDR3 DNA reads TGTGCCAGCAGGTGGGGATCCTATGGCTACACCTTC. It encodes CASRWGSYGYTF.

The V call is TRBV7-3, the J call TRBJ2-3; 11 bases are a match to TRBD2. The germline V gene encodes CDR1 SGHTA and CDR2 FQGTGA. The V gene end was trimmed by 4 bases and the J gene end by 7 bases; junction bases not matched to a gene: 7. This CDR3 region has 15 residues. CDR3 residues: CASSSIAGGPNTQYF. In nucleotides, the CDR3 is TGTGCCAGCAGCTCGATAGCGGGGGGGCCAAATACGCAGTATTTT. The full variable domain, its missing parts supplied by reference TRBV7-3 and TRBJ2-3, is GAGVSQTPSNKVTEKGKYVELRCDPISGHTALYWYRQSLGQGPEFLIYFQGTGAADDSGLPNDRFFAVRPEGSVSTLKIQRTERGDSAVYLCASSSIAGGPNTQYFGPGTRLTVL.

This chain connects TRBV4-1 to TRBJ1-1; unclear D gene. The germline V gene has CDR1 MGHRA and CDR2 YSYEKL. The V end lost 5 bases, the J end lost 3 bases, and 16 bases lay between the germline ends. The CDR3 runs to 15 residues. The CDR3 region has the DNA TGCGCCAGCAGCGAATCCCAATCCACCTACACTGAAGCTTTCTTT. It yields the protein CASSESQSTYTEAFF.

The V call is TRBV6-6, the J call TRBJ2-7, with 7 bases matching TRBD1. Trimming removed 5 bases from V and 0 bases from J; junction bases left unmatched: 10. Germline values: CDR1 MNHNY, CDR2 SVGAGI (reference sequence). The CDR3 spans 16 residues. The CDR3 sequence: CASSRRDSISSYEQYF. CDR3 sequence (DNA): TGTGCCAGCAGTCGAAGGGACAGTATCAGCTCCTACGAGCAGTACTTC.

V gene TRBV11-2 combines with J gene TRBJ1-1; D is perhaps TRBD1 (5 bases). The CDR3 spans 16 residues. Germline-derived CDR1 and CDR2 are SGHAT and FQNNGV. The V gene lost 3 bases and the J gene lost 0 bases, with 14 bases spanning the gap. The CDR3, as DNA: TGTGCCAGCAGCTTGGTCGGCAGGGCCCTGAACACTGAAGCTTTCTTT. Translation gives CASSLVGRALNTEAFF.

The chain joins TRBV5-4 to TRBJ2-7; weak D call: TRBD2 (6 bases). Germline values: CDR1 SGHNT, CDR2 YYREEE (reference sequence). The CDR3 runs to 14 residues. V was pared by 4 bases and J by 3 bases, with 14 bases between. As DNA, the CDR3 is TGTGCCAGCAGCCACGGGACTCGCCTCTACGAGCAGTACTTC. Translated: CASSHGTRLYEQYF.

This sequence joins TRBV4-1 and TRBJ1-1, with D tentatively TRBD1 (6 bases). Trimming took 4 bases from V and 2 from J, leaving 17 bases between them. The CDR3 sequence is 16 residues long. Germline values: CDR1 MGHRA, CDR2 YSYEKL. This chain's CDR3 is CASSRVSGQPNTEAFF. The CDR3 region has the DNA TGCGCCAGCAGCCGAGTCTCCGGACAGCCCAACACTGAAGCTTTCTTT.

The rearrangement joins TRBV9 to TRBJ1-2; D ambiguous. Germline V gene lookup returns CDR1 SGDLS and CDR2 YYNGEE. CDR3 length equals 15 residues. Trimming removed 0 bases from V and 4 bases from J, with 13 bases in between. The CDR3 protein is CASSVDRAGGYGYTF. The DNA of the CDR3 is TGTGCCAGCAGCGTAGACCGAGCCGGAGGCTATGGCTACACCTTC.

Worth noting for this clone: The sample carries other DNA sequences with the same CDR3. V and J are TRBV27 and TRBJ1-2; 8 positions match TRBD1. V was pared by 2 bases and J by 4 bases, with 0 bases of the junction left unmatched. Germline values: CDR1 MNHEY, CDR2 SMNVEV (reference sequence). This CDR3 contains 13 residues. The DNA of the CDR3 is TGTGCCAGCAGTTTAGGACAGGGCTATGGCTACACCTTC. This translates into CASSLGQGYGYTF.

In this sample, this clone turned up once. The rearrangement joins TRBV6-5 to TRBJ1-1; 8 bases fit TRBD1. Germline V gene data show CDR1 as MNHEY and CDR2 as SVGAGI. V lost 0 bases, J lost 11 bases, and 8 bases stayed unmatched. This CDR3 has 14 residues. In DNA, the CDR3 is TGTGCCAGCAGTTACTCAGGACAGGGCGAGGAGGCTTTCTTT. It yields the protein CASSYSGQGEEAFF.

In its sample, this clone was seen once. This chain connects TRBV7-2 to TRBJ2-1; D may be TRBD1 (5 bases). The CDR3 has 18 residues. Germline CDR1 reads SGHTA; CDR2 reads FQGNSA. V lost 1 base and J lost 0, with 16 bases in between. For the CDR3, the DNA is TGTGCCAGCAGCTTAGTGGATAGGGGCCCAGGCTCCTACAATGAGCAGTTCTTC. Its protein is CASSLVDRGPGSYNEQFF.

The chain couples TRBV19 to TRBJ1-6; D is unresolved. The CDR3 totals 14 residues. V shed 7 bases and J shed 6 bases, with 13 bases lying between them. Germline lookup yields CDR1 LNHDA and CDR2 SQIVND (reference sequence). CDR3 nucleotide sequence: TGTGCCAGTAAATACGGAGAATCTAATTCACCCCTCCACTTT. Its protein product is CASKYGESNSPLHF.

CDR3 in amino acids: CASSSGPVSYEQYF. CDR3 coding DNA: TGTGCCAGTAGTAGTGGTCCGGTAAGCTACGAGCAGTACTTC. The gene calls are TRBV19 and TRBJ2-7, with D uncertain. This CDR3 has 14 residues. With 4 bases removed from V and 3 bases from J, the gap between germline ends came to 13 bases. Germline CDR1 LNHDA, CDR2 SQIVND (reference sequence).

The chain combines TRBV12-5 with TRBJ2-1; 10 positions agree with TRBD2. The ends lost 7 bases at V and 2 bases at J; junction bases unmatched: 2. Germline lookup yields CDR1 LGHNT and CDR2 FRNRAP. The CDR3 runs 14 residues. DNA for the CDR3: TGTGCTAGTGCTAGCGGGGGCCCCTACAATGAGCAGTTCTTC. It yields the protein CASASGGPYNEQFF.

This sequence joins TRBV9 and TRBJ2-3, with D possibly being TRBD1 (5 bases). CDR1 and CDR2 (germline): SGDLS, YYNGEE. The CDR3 covers 14 residues. The V end was cut by 0 bases, the J end by 3 bases, with 8 bases between. The CDR3 sequence: CASSVVKGTDTQYF. Here the CDR3 DNA reads TGTGCCAGCAGCGTAGTGAAGGGGACAGATACGCAGTATTTT.